Listed below are T cell receptor beta chains from one sample, sequenced in a study of regulatory T cells in long-lasting Graves disease. TCRdb fed the multiplex PCR reads into MiXCR, producing one record per CDR3 protein. The sample consists of 350,000 to 450,000 distinct CDR3 sequences, less than 25% of them appearing once. Source: peripheral blood mononuclear cells (PBMCs), taken when the disease was refractory, from a patient treated with antithyroid drugs. These receptor sequences come from a female donor with Graves disease. The conserved cysteine and the conserved F or W are not part of the CDR3 here. A D gene is named only where the DNA matches it firmly. Clone size appears in some rows only: once, few, many, or a class for an expanded clone.

D gene: NA
V gene: TRBV18
clone size: few
CDR3 protein: ASSPCENTEAF

D gene: NA
V gene: TRBV30
clone size: many
CDR3 protein: AWTLAGVNTEAF

D gene: NA
V gene: TRBV19
clone size: few
CDR3 protein: ASGASTGELF

D gene: TRBD1
V gene: TRBV18
clone size: many
CDR3 protein: ASSPVTGDYT

D gene: NA
V gene: TRBV6-9
clone size: few
CDR3 protein: ASSSAGMGYNEQF

D gene: NA
V gene: TRBV19
clone size: few
CDR3 protein: ASSIDPAGNQPQH

D gene: NA
V gene: TRBV28
clone size: NA
CDR3 protein: ASSTESKVYEQY

D gene: TRBD2
V gene: TRBV16
clone size: NA
CDR3 protein: ASSLSGTSNYEQY

D gene: NA
V gene: TRBV20-1
clone size: few
CDR3 protein: SARFGWELF

D gene: TRBD1
V gene: TRBV12-3/TRBV12-4
clone size: many
CDR3 protein: ASSLAGQGIQY

D gene: TRBD1
V gene: TRBV7-2
clone size: NA
CDR3 protein: ASGFGQGANIQY

D gene: NA
V gene: TRBV3-1
clone size: NA
CDR3 protein: ASSQGAVLANTGELF

D gene: NA
V gene: TRBV5-1
clone size: few
CDR3 protein: ASTAPTYEQY

D gene: NA
V gene: TRBV19
clone size: many
CDR3 protein: ASSITLNTEAF

D gene: NA
V gene: TRBV7-9
clone size: NA
CDR3 protein: ASSLAPAGSIYGYT